The T cell receptor (beta chain) described here comes from a study of CD8+ T cells in alopecia areata. In the study overall: Among treated patients, oral tofacitinib was administered at 5 to 10 mg twice daily.

RNA, once extracted, was reverse transcribed into cDNA for use as the sequencing template. Sequencing used immunoSEQ multiplex PCR; TCRdb keeps in-frame clones, though not all of them. This table has some 120,000 clones, over 50% appearing once. V was cut by 4 bases and J by 1 base, with 16 bases left in between. The CDR3 extends over 16 amino acids. Germline V lookup: CDR1 KGHSH, CDR2 LQKENI. The clonotype originates from a human donor with alopecia areata. Sequencing was performed on CD4+ T cells sorted from blood, taken at week 0. The chain is built from TRBV18 and TRBJ1-2; no clear D gene. The CDR3: CASSRRQSDDNYGYTF. CDR3 DNA: TGTGCCAGCTCACGCAGACAATCGGACGATAACTATGGCTACACCTTC.